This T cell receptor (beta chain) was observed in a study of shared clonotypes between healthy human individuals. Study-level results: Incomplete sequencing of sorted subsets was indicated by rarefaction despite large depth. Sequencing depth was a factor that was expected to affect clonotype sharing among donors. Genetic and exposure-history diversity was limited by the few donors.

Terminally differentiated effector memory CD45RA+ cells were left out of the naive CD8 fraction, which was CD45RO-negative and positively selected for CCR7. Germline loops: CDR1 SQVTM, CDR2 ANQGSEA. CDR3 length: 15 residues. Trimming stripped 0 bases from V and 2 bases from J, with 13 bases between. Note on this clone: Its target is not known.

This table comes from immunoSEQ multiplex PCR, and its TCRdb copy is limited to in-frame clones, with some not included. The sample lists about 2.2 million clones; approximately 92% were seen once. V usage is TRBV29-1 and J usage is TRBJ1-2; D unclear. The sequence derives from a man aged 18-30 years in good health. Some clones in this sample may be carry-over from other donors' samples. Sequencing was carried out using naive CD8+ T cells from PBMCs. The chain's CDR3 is CSVEDLPGSNYGYTF. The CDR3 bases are TGCAGCGTTGAAGATCTCCCGGGCTCAAACTATGGCTACACCTTC.